This entry is about one TCR beta chain. The CDR3 covers 13 residues. Deletions cut 8 bases from V and 5 bases from J, with 12 bases between. CDR1 and CDR2 (germline): MNHNS, SASEGT. Clones were sequenced by immunoSEQ multiplex PCR, and TCRdb holds only the in-frame ones, with some missing. The repertoire includes 200,000 to 250,000 clones, roughly 94% of them detected once, and around 1.7% sits in the top ten. This sample is part of a study of T cell responses to AZD1222 COVID-19 vaccine. The source material was peripheral blood, sampled 28 days after the second dose of the MenACWY control vaccine. The V and J genes are TRBV6-1 and TRBJ1-4; TRBD1 might be the D (6 bases). The clonotype was recovered from an adult who received the MenACWY meningococcal vaccine as a control. The CDR3 protein is CASSWTVNEKLFF. In nucleotides, the CDR3 is TGTGCCAGCTCATGGACAGTCAATGAAAAACTGTTTTTT.